This TCR beta chain was found in a study of B cell selection in AIRE deficiency. Per the original data handling: Pooled conventional T cells gave 95,000 to 120,000 patient and 130,000 to 150,000 donor TCRbeta sequences. Profiling relied on immunoSEQ multiplex PCR, and the TCRdb table lists in-frame clones only, not all of them. That table supplies the V and J calls and clone size; D and trimming were determined from the DNA. The repertoire includes approximately 24,000 clones, 95% to 97% of them detected once, and approximately 0.17% sits in the top ten. Sorting defined conventional CD4 T cells as CD4+CD127+. Unrelated healthy donors provided the controls. CDR3 size: 12 residues. The germline V and J ends were trimmed by 6 bases and 5 bases, with 10 bases remaining between them. CDR1 is MNHEY and CDR2 is SMNVEV in the germline V gene (reference sequence).

The rearrangement uses TRBV27 and TRBJ2-5, with D perhaps given as TRBD1 or TRBD2 (5 bases each). Source material: CD4+CD127+ conventional T cells sorted from PBMCs. The origin of this receptor is a human donor in good health. The CDR3 DNA reads TGTGCCAGCAGCTCCTGGGGGGAGACCCAGTACTTC. Encoded protein: CASSSWGETQYF.